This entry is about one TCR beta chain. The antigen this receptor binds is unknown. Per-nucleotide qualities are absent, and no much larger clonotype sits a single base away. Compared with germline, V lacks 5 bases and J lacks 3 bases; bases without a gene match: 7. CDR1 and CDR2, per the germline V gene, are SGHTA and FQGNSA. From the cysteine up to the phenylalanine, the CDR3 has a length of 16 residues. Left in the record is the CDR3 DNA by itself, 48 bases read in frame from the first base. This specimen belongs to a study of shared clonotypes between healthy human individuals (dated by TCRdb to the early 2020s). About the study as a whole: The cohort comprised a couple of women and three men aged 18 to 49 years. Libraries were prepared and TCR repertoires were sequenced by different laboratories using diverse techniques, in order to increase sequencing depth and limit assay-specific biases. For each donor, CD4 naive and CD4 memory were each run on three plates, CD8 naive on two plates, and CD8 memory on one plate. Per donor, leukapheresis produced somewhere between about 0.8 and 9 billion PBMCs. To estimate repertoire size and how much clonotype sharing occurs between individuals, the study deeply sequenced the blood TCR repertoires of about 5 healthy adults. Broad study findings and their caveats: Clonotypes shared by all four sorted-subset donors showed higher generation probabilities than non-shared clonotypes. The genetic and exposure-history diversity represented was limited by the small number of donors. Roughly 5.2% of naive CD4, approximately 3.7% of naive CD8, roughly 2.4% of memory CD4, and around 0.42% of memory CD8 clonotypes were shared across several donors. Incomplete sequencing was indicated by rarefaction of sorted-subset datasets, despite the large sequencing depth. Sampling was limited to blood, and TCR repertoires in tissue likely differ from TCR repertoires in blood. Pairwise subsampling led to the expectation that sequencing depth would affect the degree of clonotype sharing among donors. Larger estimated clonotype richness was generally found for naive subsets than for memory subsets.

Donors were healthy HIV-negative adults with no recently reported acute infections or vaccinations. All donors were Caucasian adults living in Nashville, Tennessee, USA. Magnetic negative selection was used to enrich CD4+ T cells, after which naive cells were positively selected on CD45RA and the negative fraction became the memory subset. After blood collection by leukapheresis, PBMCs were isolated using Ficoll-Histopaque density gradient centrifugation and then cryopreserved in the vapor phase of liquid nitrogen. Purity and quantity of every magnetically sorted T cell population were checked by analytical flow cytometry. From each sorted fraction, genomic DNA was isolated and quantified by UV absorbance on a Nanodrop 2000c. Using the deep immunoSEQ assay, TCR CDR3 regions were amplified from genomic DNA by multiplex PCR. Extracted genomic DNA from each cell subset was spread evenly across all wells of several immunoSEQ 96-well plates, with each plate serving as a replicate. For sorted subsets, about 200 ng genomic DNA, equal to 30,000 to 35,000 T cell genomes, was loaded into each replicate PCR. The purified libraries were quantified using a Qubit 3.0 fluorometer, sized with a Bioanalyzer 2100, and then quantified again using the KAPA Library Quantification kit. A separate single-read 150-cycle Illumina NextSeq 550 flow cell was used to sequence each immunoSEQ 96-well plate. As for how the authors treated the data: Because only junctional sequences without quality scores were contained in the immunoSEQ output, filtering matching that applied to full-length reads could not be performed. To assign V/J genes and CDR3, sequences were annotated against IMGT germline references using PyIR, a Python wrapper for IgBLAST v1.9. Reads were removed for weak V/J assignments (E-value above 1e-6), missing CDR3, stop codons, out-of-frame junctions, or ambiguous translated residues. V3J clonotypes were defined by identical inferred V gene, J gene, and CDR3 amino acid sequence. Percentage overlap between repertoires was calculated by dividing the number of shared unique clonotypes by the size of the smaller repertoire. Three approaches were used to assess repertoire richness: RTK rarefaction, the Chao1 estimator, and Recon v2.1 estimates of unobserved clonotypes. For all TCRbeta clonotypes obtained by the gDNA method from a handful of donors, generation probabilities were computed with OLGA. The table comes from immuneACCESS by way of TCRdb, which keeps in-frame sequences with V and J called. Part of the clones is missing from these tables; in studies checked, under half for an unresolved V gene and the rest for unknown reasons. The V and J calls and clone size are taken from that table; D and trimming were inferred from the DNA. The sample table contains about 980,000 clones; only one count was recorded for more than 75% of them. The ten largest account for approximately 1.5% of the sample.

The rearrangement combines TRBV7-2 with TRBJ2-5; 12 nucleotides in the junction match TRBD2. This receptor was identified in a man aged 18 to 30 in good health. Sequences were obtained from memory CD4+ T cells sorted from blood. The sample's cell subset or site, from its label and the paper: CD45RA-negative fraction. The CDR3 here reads CASSTRTSGNKETQYF. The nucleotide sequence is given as TGTGCCAGCAGCACAAGGACTAGCGGGAACAAAGAGACCCAGTACTTC.